This T cell receptor beta chain was retrieved from a study of post-analysis software for immune sequencing data (dated by TCRdb to between 2014 and 2016). Study-wide context: Recorded disease courses included relapsing-remitting, secondary progressive and progressive-relapsing multiple sclerosis, with some patients lacking subtype annotation. A subset of samples was prepared in parallel using single-end sample barcoding, then pooled and co-amplified after Illumina adapter ligation. The patient repertoires were compared against approximately eleven previously published healthy control repertoires obtained from donors aged about 6 to 28 years.

Library construction relied on PCR. The sample was run on an Illumina HiSeq 2500. To reduce PCR and sequencing biases, unique molecular identifiers were built into the TCR beta cDNA libraries. Per 1 to 10 million input T cells, approximately 500,000 cDNA molecules were obtained, such that each molecule approximated one T cell. Patient libraries were prepared and sequenced with the same protocol used for the earlier healthy control dataset. Samples belonging to the same batch were prepared together, multiplexed and sequenced on a shared HiSeq lane. The study's processing was this. Raw barcoded reads were processed with MIGEC, and single-read molecular identifier groups were discarded before consensus assembly and CDR3 extraction. Clonotype tables were post-analysed with VDJtools, normalizing diversity by down-sampling all datasets to the smallest sample size. Repertoire overlap clustering matched CDR3 amino acid but not nucleotide sequences to correct batch-related cross-sample contamination. In TCRdb, the public reads were trimmed at Q25 with fastp and aligned with MiXCR, with productive beta chains retained. Every distinct CDR3 protein forms one entry, paired with its most common genes and DNA. TCRdb, rather than the study authors, made the V and J calls. This sample comprises around 440,000 distinct CDR3 sequences, approximately 45% of them detected only once. 12% of the sample is in the top ten clones.

This clonotype was observed at least ten times. Its recognized antigen is unknown. No much larger clone is present one base from it, and per-base qualities are unavailable. Broad study findings and their caveats: Multiple sclerosis patients had significantly lower normalized Chao1 diversity than controls, a result that suggests substantial peripheral T-cell clonal expansion. The multiple sclerosis patient group was slightly younger than the control group. Direct clustering with F measure revealed strong co-clustering of samples prepared in the same batch, which led to a batch-effect correction.

To demonstrate the VDJtools post-analysis software, TCR beta repertoires were profiled from the peripheral blood of more than ten young patients with multiple sclerosis. The multiple sclerosis patients were children and adolescents between roughly 6 and 15 years of age. This receptor was identified in a girl aged 10 to 17 with multiple sclerosis. Sequencing was carried out using blood.

The bases read TGTGCCAGCGGACCGGGCCCCGCGACAGATACGCAGTATTTT. The encoded protein is CASGPGPATDTQYF. The rearrangement joined TRBV12-3 or TRBV12-4 to TRBJ2-3, with the identity of the D gene unclear. Including the terminal cysteine and phenylalanine, the CDR3 comprises 14 residues. The sequence is cut down to CDR3 DNA, 42 bases in frame from base 1. The V and J ends are trimmed by 8 bases and 3 bases, leaving 15 bases between them.